The next 14 T cell receptor beta chains were all read from a single sample in a study of control samples from healthy donors and cancer patients. The repertoire was sequenced with immunoSEQ multiplex PCR; TCRdb's copy has only in-frame clones and lacks some. This table holds roughly 120,000 clones, around 96% found once. The sequencing sample was made of blood. Receptor source: a man younger than 45 in good health.

The J gene is TRBJ2-2, the V gene TRBV3-1 (or the pseudogene TRBV3-2); 8 bases align to TRBD2. This CDR3 is built from 18 residues. Germline loops: CDR1 LGHDT, CDR2 YNNKEL (reference sequence). J was trimmed by 3 bases and V by 6 bases; bases with no gene match: 15. For the CDR3, the DNA is TGTGCCAGCAGTGAGGTGGAGCGGGGGATACGGGACACCGGGGAGCTGTTTTTT. It translates to CASSEVERGIRDTGELFF.

This chain connects TRBV5-1 to TRBJ2-1; 10 bases are a match to TRBD2. The CDR3 is made up of 15 amino acids. CDR1 and CDR2 from the germline V gene are SGHRS and YFSETQ. V lost 0 bases to trimming and J lost 7 bases; unmatched junction nucleotides: 4. CDR3 nucleotides: TGCGCCAGCAGCTTGGCAGGACTAGCGGAAAATGAGCAGTTCTTC. Amino acid sequence: CASSLAGLAENEQFF.

The rearrangement joins TRBV7-8 to TRBJ2-5, with TRBD2 matching over 10 bases. The germline gives CDR1 SGHVS, CDR2 FQNEAQ. This CDR3 contains 16 residues. Trimming cost V 2 bases and J 1 base; bases outside gene matches: 4. CDR3 region: CASSLFGLAAQETQYF. In DNA, the CDR3 is TGTGCCAGCAGCTTATTCGGACTAGCGGCCCAAGAGACCCAGTACTTC.

The V and J genes are TRBV10-3 and TRBJ1-1; TRBD1 might be the D (5 bases). Germline V lookup: CDR1 ENHRY, CDR2 SYGVKD. V lost 10 bases and J lost 0, with 18 bases in between. The CDR3 is made up of 15 amino acids. Here the CDR3 DNA reads TGTGCCACCACGCCCTCCCAGGGCCTGAACACTGAAGCTTTCTTT. Translated, it gives CATTPSQGLNTEAFF.

V is TRBV7-9 and J is TRBJ2-3; D is ambiguous. Between the trimmed V and J ends, which lost 0 bases and 0 bases, there was a span of 19 bases. This CDR3 comprises 19 residues. Looked up from germline, CDR1 is SEHNR and CDR2 is FQNEAQ (reference sequence). This CDR3 reads CASSLALTLVAASTDTQYF. CDR3 coding DNA: TGTGCCAGCAGCTTAGCGCTAACTTTAGTGGCGGCTAGCACAGATACGCAGTATTTT.

The chain has TRBV29-1 and TRBJ1-2; D ambiguous. The CDR3 is 12 amino acids. The V end was cut by 3 bases, the J end by 0 bases, with 5 bases between. Germline assignment: CDR1 SQVTM and CDR2 ANQGSEA. The CDR3 DNA reads as TGCAGCGTTGATGGACCTAACTATGGCTACACCTTC. Residues: CSVDGPNYGYTF.

The V call is TRBV29-1, the J call TRBJ2-3; no reliable D call. From germline, CDR1 is SQVTM and CDR2 ANQGSEA. The CDR3 spans 13 residues. The germline V and J ends were trimmed by 6 bases and 3 bases, with 13 bases remaining between them. The CDR3: CSVRTGYTDTQYF. In nucleotides, the CDR3 is TGCAGCGTCAGAACCGGGTATACAGATACGCAGTATTTT.

The chain employs TRBV7-9 and TRBJ2-3, with D perhaps matching TRBD2 (5 bases). Germline V lookup: CDR1 SEHNR, CDR2 FQNEAQ (reference sequence). Trimming took off 5 bases at V and 5 bases at J, with 11 bases between the two ends. The CDR3 has 13 amino acids. CDR3: CASSPASQDTQYF. The CDR3 region has the DNA TGTGCCAGCAGCCCAGCTAGCCAAGATACGCAGTATTTT.

The chain uses TRBV10-1 and TRBJ2-1; D is ambiguous. The V end lost 0 bases, the J end lost 3 bases, and 0 bases lay between the germline ends. Germline V gene lookup returns CDR1 WNHNN and CDR2 SYGVQD (reference sequence). The CDR3 has 12 residues. CDR3 sequence reads: CASSESYNEQFF. The CDR3 nucleotides are TGCGCCAGCAGTGAGTCCTACAATGAGCAGTTCTTC.

The V and J genes are TRBV9 and TRBJ2-5; possibly TRBD1 for D (6 bases). V was cut by 3 bases and J by 7 bases, with 16 bases left in between. The CDR3 sequence is 14 residues long. Per the germline V gene, CDR1 is SGDLS and CDR2 is YYNGEE. The DNA of the CDR3 is TGTGCCAGCAGCGCCGCGGGCGAAGGGGGGACCCAGTACTTC. This codes for CASSAAGEGGTQYF.

The chain has TRBV29-1 and TRBJ1-2; no clear D gene. The germline V gene encodes CDR1 SQVTM and CDR2 ANQGSEA. V gave up 2 bases and J gave up 9 bases, with 10 bases separating them. The CDR3 covers 11 residues. The CDR3: CSVERQKSYTF. DNA of the CDR3: TGCAGCGTTGAAAGGCAGAAAAGCTACACCTTC.

V is TRBV28 and J is TRBJ1-3; D possibly corresponds to TRBD1 (6 bases). This CDR3 contains 15 residues. Germline CDR1 MDHEN, CDR2 SYDVKM. V dropped 5 bases and J dropped 0 bases, with 11 bases sitting between them. CDR3 sequence reads: CASSATGVSGNTIYF. CDR3 DNA sequence: TGTGCCAGCAGTGCGACAGGAGTCTCTGGAAACACCATATATTTT.

This chain connects TRBV12-3 or TRBV12-4 to TRBJ1-4; no clear D. This CDR3 region has 11 residues. V lost 1 base to trimming and J lost 10 bases, with 4 bases between them. CDR3 loop: CASSLGPKLFF. The CDR3 coding sequence is TGTGCCAGCAGTTTAGGGCCAAAACTGTTTTTT.

DNA of the CDR3: TGTGCCAGCAGCCTAGGACAGGGGTACTACGAGCAGTACTTC. As protein: CASSLGQGYYEQYF. The J gene is TRBJ2-7, the V gene TRBV7-2, with TRBD1 matching 9 bases. Germline values: CDR1 SGHTA, CDR2 FQGNSA. The length of the CDR3 is 14 residues. V lost 5 bases and J lost 3; bases outside the gene matches: 5.